A selection of T cell receptor beta chains follows, all from one sample in a study of Ad26.COV2.S vaccination and SARS-CoV-2 variants. Profiling relied on immunoSEQ multiplex PCR, and the TCRdb table lists in-frame clones only, not all of them. The sample holds roughly 400,000 clones, around 90% seen once. This sample comprised peripheral blood, obtained in a trial of Ad26.COV2.S vaccine versus placebo. All receptors derive from a person aged 18-65 years who received the Ad26.COV2.S COVID-19 vaccine or a placebo. Both conserved end residues are part of each CDR3. The D gene is left open where the match is weak. Size is omitted from some rows. Given values are once, few, many or a class for expanded clones.

>NA|TRBJ1-2|TRBV28|NA|15
CASSLGRGGNYGYTF
TGTGCCAGCAGTTTAGGCAGAGGGGGTAACTATGGCTACACCTTC
>NA|TRBJ2-7|TRBV28|NA|14
CASTGRQARWEQYF
TGTGCCAGCACCGGCAGACAGGCCAGGTGGGAGCAGTACTTC
>NA|TRBJ2-7|TRBV10-3|TRBD2|15
CAISESASGSYEQYF
TGTGCCATCAGTGAGTCCGCTAGCGGGAGCTACGAGCAGTACTTC
>NA|TRBJ2-2|TRBV20-1|NA|11
CSAETTGELFF
TGCAGTGCGGAAACAACCGGGGAGCTGTTTTTT
>NA|TRBJ2-2|TRBV27|NA|17
CASSLFGSPAGGGELFF
TGTGCCAGCAGTTTATTTGGCAGCCCGGCTGGGGGCGGGGAGCTGTTTTTT
>NA|TRBJ2-5|TRBV4-1|TRBD1|12
CASSYPTGPQYF
TGCGCCAGCAGCTACCCGACAGGGCCCCAGTACTTC
>NA|TRBJ2-2|TRBV5-8|NA|15
CASSRRDPGTGELFF
TGTGCCAGCAGCCGACGGGACCCCGGCACCGGGGAGCTGTTTTTT
>NA|TRBJ2-1|TRBV9|NA|15
CASSVTGHGYNEQFF
TGTGCCAGCAGCGTGACGGGACACGGATACAATGAGCAGTTCTTC
>NA|TRBJ1-2|TRBV19|NA|13
CASRLGTNYGYTF
TGTGCCAGTCGTTTGGGGACTAACTATGGCTACACCTTC
>few|TRBJ1-3|TRBV7-2|NA|12
CASSLASNTIYF
TGTGCCAGCAGCTTAGCTAGTAACACCATATATTTT
>NA|TRBJ1-1|TRBV28|NA|17
CASSPNSQGPMNTEAFF
TGTGCCAGCAGTCCTAATTCTCAGGGACCCATGAACACTGAAGCTTTCTTT
>few|TRBJ1-4|TRBV7-9|TRBD1|15
CASSGPGTARGKLFF
TGTGCCAGCAGCGGCCCGGGGACAGCCCGTGGAAAACTGTTTTTT
>NA|TRBJ1-3|TRBV7-8|TRBD1|17
CASSFSWTGSDEDTIYF
TGTGCCAGCAGCTTCTCGTGGACAGGTAGCGACGAGGACACCATATATTTT
>NA|TRBJ2-7|TRBV2|NA|11
CASSLLGEQYF
TGTGCCAGCAGCCTCCTCGGCGAGCAGTACTTC
>NA|TRBJ1-2|TRBV7-9|NA|13
CASSSLQDYGYTF
TGTGCCAGCAGCTCGTTGCAGGACTATGGCTACACCTTC
>once|TRBJ2-7|TRBV5-4|NA|15
CASSLMGGGVYEQYF
TGTGCCAGCAGCTTGATGGGAGGGGGGGTATACGAGCAGTACTTC
>NA|TRBJ2-5|TRBV6-1|NA|13
CASSEIPQETQYF
TGTGCCAGCAGTGAAATTCCACAAGAGACCCAGTACTTC
>NA|TRBJ1-2|TRBV7-9|NA|14
CASSLDRLEEGYTF
TGTGCCAGCAGCTTAGACAGACTCGAGGAAGGCTACACCTTC
>NA|TRBJ2-4|TRBV19|TRBD2|13
CASSTNSGTTAYF
TGTGCCAGTAGTACTAATTCCGGGACTACAGCTTACTTC
>NA|TRBJ2-7|TRBV12-3/TRBV12-4|TRBD1|12
CASSRDRGEQYF
TGTGCCAGCAGCCGCGACAGGGGCGAGCAGTACTTC
>NA|TRBJ2-2|TRBV4-1|TRBD2|16
CASSQPLAGHTGELFF
TGCGCCAGCAGCCAACCACTAGCGGGCCACACCGGGGAGCTGTTTTTT
>NA|TRBJ2-7|TRBV5-1|NA|16
CASSLLGGPSSYEQYF
TGCGCCAGCAGCTTGTTAGGCGGACCCAGCTCCTACGAGCAGTACTTC
>NA|TRBJ2-1|TRBV27|TRBD2|18
CASSPGTSGLSSYNEQFF
TGTGCCAGCAGTCCCGGGACTAGCGGATTAAGCTCCTACAATGAGCAGTTCTTC